These 32 T cell receptor beta chains came from one sample sequenced in a study of chemoradiotherapy in HPV16-positive cancers. Method: immunoSEQ multiplex PCR; TCRdb's copy keeps in-frame clones and lacks some. The data contain tens of thousands of clones, 88% of them singletons. The starting material was blood, obtained from a patient who underwent chemoradiotherapy. These receptor sequences come from a human donor with HPV-associated anogenital cancer.

The CDR3 reads CASTLRATNTGELFF. The CDR3, as DNA: TGTGCCAGCACCCTTCGCGCTACGAACACCGGGGAGCTGTTTTTT. The V gene is TRBV28, the J gene TRBJ2-2; D not certain. Looked up from germline, CDR1 is MDHEN and CDR2 is SYDVKM. Trimming cost V 7 bases and J 0 bases, with 12 bases left between them. The CDR3 runs to 15 residues.

The V and J genes are TRBV28 and TRBJ2-1; D may be TRBD1 (5 bases). CDR3 length: 14 amino acids. Germline V gene data show CDR1 as MDHEN and CDR2 as SYDVKM. The V gene lost 2 bases and the J gene lost 4 bases, with 9 bases spanning the gap. The CDR3 DNA is TGTGCCAGCAGTTTAATACAGGCATACAATGAGCAGTTCTTC. It yields the protein CASSLIQAYNEQFF.

This clone has a handful of counts. The V gene is TRBV28, the J gene TRBJ1-4; possible D gene TRBD1, 5 bases. Germline CDR1 reads MDHEN; CDR2 reads SYDVKM. V lost 3 bases and J 8 bases, leaving 10 bases between the germline ends. The CDR3 length is 13 residues. The CDR3: CASSFAGKEKLFF. The CDR3 region has the DNA TGTGCCAGCAGTTTTGCAGGGAAAGAAAAACTGTTTTTT.

The chain is built from TRBV5-8 and TRBJ2-2; possible D gene TRBD1, 5 bases. The CDR3 is 15 amino acids. The V gene's germline CDR1 is SGHTS and CDR2 YDEGEE. V was pared by 0 bases and J by 1 base, with 7 bases between. In DNA form, the CDR3 reads TGTGCCAGCAGCTTGGACAGGAGGAACACCGGGGAGCTGTTTTTT. Translation gives CASSLDRRNTGELFF.

The table lists this clone with a few counts. J is TRBJ1-5 and V is TRBV6-1; the D is unclear. The germline V gene encodes CDR1 MNHNS and CDR2 SASEGT. The CDR3 covers 14 residues. With 4 bases removed from V and 3 bases from J, the gap between germline ends came to 10 bases. The DNA for the CDR3 is TGTGCCAGCAGTGCAAGTACATCCAATCAGCCCCAGCATTTT. Residues: CASSASTSNQPQHF.

The V call is TRBV10-3, the J call TRBJ2-5, with D perhaps matching TRBD1 or TRBD2 (5 bases each). The J call is in doubt because the DNA end fits TRBJ2-7 better. There are 15 residues in the CDR3. Germline CDR1 ENHRY, CDR2 SYGVKD. CDR3 region: CAISARQSGGYEQYF. The DNA for the CDR3 is TGTGCCATCAGTGCCCGACAGTCCGGAGGCTACGAGCAGTACTTC.

This chain links TRBV5-1 with TRBJ1-4; no reliable D call. The CDR3 totals 13 residues. Per the germline V gene, CDR1 is SGHRS and CDR2 is YFSETQ. V lost 4 bases to trimming and J lost 5 bases, with 9 bases between them. CDR3 DNA: TGCGCCAGCAGCATCCAGGAGAATGAAAAACTGTTTTTT. Translated: CASSIQENEKLFF.

V and J are TRBV28 and TRBJ1-1, with 9 bases aligning to TRBD1. CDR1 is MDHEN, CDR2 SYDVKM, per germline. CDR3 size: 15 residues. J was trimmed by 3 bases and V by 2 bases; bases with no gene match: 4. The CDR3 reads CASSLGQGSYTEAFF. DNA of the CDR3: TGTGCCAGCAGTTTAGGACAGGGGTCGTACACTGAAGCTTTCTTT.

This chain uses TRBV25-1 with TRBJ1-5, with D perhaps matching TRBD1 (5 bases). CDR3 length: 13 amino acids. CDR1 and CDR2 from the germline V gene are MGHDK and SYGVNS. The V end lost 8 bases, the J end lost 2 bases, and 10 bases lay between the germline ends. CDR3 protein: CASLGGGNQPQHF. As DNA, the CDR3 is TGTGCCAGCCTTGGGGGGGGCAATCAGCCCCAGCATTTT.

The chain employs TRBV15 and TRBJ2-2; TRBD1 aligns across 12 bases. CDR3 length: 15 residues. Germline V gives CDR1 LNHNV, CDR2 YYDKDF (reference sequence). The J segment lost 4 bases and the V segment lost 7 bases, leaving 4 bases of the junction unmatched. CDR3 DNA: TGTGCCACCAAAGGGACAGGGGGCAGCACCGGGGAGCTGTTTTTT. As protein: CATKGTGGSTGELFF.

The V call is TRBV19, the J call TRBJ1-1; D may be TRBD1 (6 bases). The CDR3 has 13 amino acids. The germline V and J ends were trimmed by 8 bases and 4 bases, with 14 bases remaining between them. The germline gives CDR1 LNHDA, CDR2 SQIVND (reference sequence). For the CDR3, the DNA is TGTGCCAGTGATGTAGGGGGTCTCACTGAAGCTTTCTTT. Translating it yields CASDVGGLTEAFF. Supplemented by reference TRBV19 and TRBJ1-1, the full variable domain reads DGGITQSPKYLFRKEGQNVTLSCEQNLNHDAMYWYRQDPGQGLRLIYYSQIVNDFQKGDIAEGYSVSREKKESFPLTVTSAQKNPTAFYLCASDVGGLTEAFFGQGTRLTVV.

The chain links TRBV5-4 to TRBJ1-2; no clear D gene. CDR3 size: 12 residues. CDR1 is SGHNT, CDR2 YYREEE, per germline (reference sequence). V lost 6 bases and J lost 3, with 9 bases in between. In DNA form, the CDR3 reads TGTGCCAGCACCTTCGAAGACTATGGCTACACCTTC. Its translation is CASTFEDYGYTF.

The chain links TRBV4-1 to TRBJ1-6, with D maybe TRBD1 (5 bases). CDR1 MGHRA and CDR2 YSYEKL come from the germline V gene. V was clipped by 1 base and J by 5 bases, with 9 bases between them. The length of the CDR3 is 15 residues. The CDR3 bases are TGCGCCAGCAGCCAAGTGACAGTAAATAATTCACCCCTCCACTTT. It is translated as CASSQVTVNNSPLHF.

This clone appeared a single time. J is TRBJ2-3 and V is TRBV10-3; D is possibly TRBD2 (6 bases). V lost 4 bases, J lost 5 bases, and 13 bases lay in between. Germline V gene data show CDR1 as ENHRY and CDR2 as SYGVKD. The CDR3 spans 14 residues. The CDR3 region is CAISGPTGVDTQYF. The CDR3 DNA sequence: TGTGCCATCAGTGGCCCCACGGGGGTAGATACGCAGTATTTT.

Comments on this clone: One end of the junction does not line up with germline, which may come from a read error. The V and J genes are TRBV7-7 and TRBJ2-3; D is unclear. The V gene's germline CDR1 is SSHAT and CDR2 FNYEAQ (reference sequence). The CDR3 is 13 amino acids. CDR3 in amino acids: CASSLVLSDTQYF. CDR3 DNA sequence: TGTGCTAGCAGCTTAGTTCTGTCAGATACGCAGTATTTT.

The rearrangement links TRBV20-1 to TRBJ2-7; 7 nucleotides line up with TRBD1. The CDR3 sequence is 10 residues long. Germline-derived CDR1 and CDR2 are DFQATT and SNEGSKA (reference sequence). J lost 5 bases, V lost 8 bases, and 3 bases had no gene match. Here the CDR3 DNA reads TGCAGTATCAGGGGGAACGAGCAGTACTTC. It yields the protein CSIRGNEQYF.

The genes are TRBV7-9 and TRBJ2-2; D call uncertain. This CDR3 is 13 amino acids long. Trimming left V 8 bases short and J 5 bases short, with 12 bases between. The germline gives CDR1 SEHNR, CDR2 FQNEAQ (reference sequence). CDR3 nucleotides: TGTGCCAGCCTACCCGACTCGACCGGGGAGCTGTTTTTT. Residues: CASLPDSTGELFF. Drawing the rest from reference TRBV7-9 and TRBJ2-2, the complete variable domain is DTGVSQNPRHKITKRGQNVTFRCDPISEHNRLYWYRQTLGQGPEFLTYFQNEAQLEKSRLLSDRFSAERPKGSFSTLEIQRTEQGDSAMYLCASLPDSTGELFFGEGSRLTVL.

The chain links TRBV28 to TRBJ2-7; D perhaps matches TRBD1 (6 bases). Trimming stripped 6 bases from V and 6 bases from J, with 18 bases between. CDR3 length: 14 residues. CDR1 MDHEN and CDR2 SYDVKM come from the germline V gene. The CDR3 here is CASSLDSPPFEQYF. For the CDR3, the DNA is TGTGCCAGCAGCCTGGACAGTCCCCCTTTCGAGCAGTACTTC.

CDR3 residues: CASTPSGQGGTGELFF. The CDR3 bases are TGTGCCAGCACTCCCTCGGGGCAGGGTGGCACCGGGGAGCTGTTTTTT. The chain links TRBV7-6 to TRBJ2-2, with D perhaps matching TRBD1 or TRBD2 (5 bases each). Germline V lookup: CDR1 SGHVS, CDR2 FNYEAQ. Trimming removed 7 bases at V and 4 bases at J, with 19 bases between. There are 16 residues in the CDR3.

This chain joins TRBV5-1 and TRBJ2-5; D may be TRBD2 (6 bases). Germline V lookup: CDR1 SGHRS, CDR2 YFSETQ. The CDR3 has 18 amino acids. Between the trimmed V and J ends, which lost 4 bases and 4 bases, there was a span of 26 bases. DNA of the CDR3: TGCGCCAGCAGCCCACGAAAGGACGGGAGTTTCACAAGAGAGACCCAGTACTTC. Amino acids: CASSPRKDGSFTRETQYF.

This clone appeared once. The rearrangement links TRBV11-2 to TRBJ2-7; no clear D. Germline V CDR1 and CDR2: SGHAT, FQNNGV. Between the trimmed V and J ends, which lost 5 bases and 3 bases, there was a span of 17 bases. The CDR3 covers 15 residues. The CDR3, as DNA: TGTGCCAGCAGCCCTACAGACGGACCTTACTACGAGCAGTACTTC. Amino acid sequence: CASSPTDGPYYEQYF.

This chain's CDR3 is CASSILPSEGGNTEAFF. CDR3 DNA sequence: TGTGCCAGTAGTATCCTTCCCTCAGAGGGTGGGAACACTGAAGCTTTCTTT. This chain uses TRBV19 with TRBJ1-1, with D unresolved. CDR3 length equals 17 residues. Germline-derived CDR1 and CDR2 are LNHDA and SQIVND (reference sequence). Trimming left V 3 bases short and J 1 base short, with 18 bases between.

The genes are TRBV11-1 and TRBJ1-5, with D uncertain. Between the trimmed V and J ends, which lost 2 bases and 10 bases, there was a span of 15 bases. This CDR3 region has 14 residues. CDR1 is SGHAT, CDR2 FQDESV, per germline (reference sequence). CDR3 amino acids: CASSLRPFGSPQHF. The CDR3 nucleotides are TGTGCCAGCAGCTTAAGACCTTTCGGGAGTCCCCAGCATTTT.

The gene calls are TRBV5-1 and TRBJ1-6; 9 bases are shared with TRBD1. This CDR3 is built from 15 residues. Trimming at V came to 4 bases and at J to 10 bases, leaving 9 bases not matched to a gene. The germline V gene encodes CDR1 SGHRS and CDR2 YFSETQ. This CDR3 reads CASSRGGQGGSPLHF. The DNA for the CDR3 is TGCGCCAGCAGCAGAGGGGGACAGGGAGGCTCACCCCTCCACTTT.

The CDR3: CASIRLAGGDNEQFF. CDR3 bases: TGTGCCAGCATTAGACTAGCGGGGGGGGACAATGAGCAGTTCTTC. The chain recombines TRBV2 with TRBJ2-1; the match to TRBD2 covers 14 bases. V gave up 7 bases and J gave up 5 bases; unmatched junction bases: 4. The CDR3 spans 15 residues. The germline gives CDR1 SNHLY, CDR2 FYNNEI.

The rearrangement uses TRBV7-2 and TRBJ2-5, with 10 nucleotides matching TRBD2. V shed 5 bases and J 0 bases; nucleotides not matched to a gene: 6. CDR1 and CDR2 (germline): SGHTA, FQGNSA. The CDR3 loop spans 16 amino acids. Written as DNA, the CDR3 is TGTGCCAGCAGCGGACATGGGACTAGCGACCAAGAGACCCAGTACTTC. It translates to CASSGHGTSDQETQYF.

CDR3: CASSLSRGTAEAFF. In nucleotides, the CDR3 is TGTGCCAGCAGCTTAAGTAGGGGGACCGCTGAAGCTTTCTTT. The V and J genes are TRBV7-2 and TRBJ1-1, with D maybe TRBD1 (6 bases). From germline, CDR1 is SGHTA and CDR2 FQGNSA. The CDR3 sequence is 14 residues long. Trimming shortened V by 2 bases and J by 6 bases, and 13 bases separated the two germline ends.

This rearrangement joins TRBV7-9 to TRBJ1-5; D is possibly TRBD1 (6 bases). Germline V gene lookup returns CDR1 SEHNR and CDR2 FQNEAQ (reference sequence). The V and J ends lost 1 base and 5 bases respectively, with 9 bases between them. The CDR3 is made up of 14 amino acids. CDR3 sequence (DNA): TGTGCCAGCAGCTTAGGGGACACCTATCAGCCCCAGCATTTT. The encoded protein is CASSLGDTYQPQHF.

V and J are TRBV7-2 and TRBJ1-3, with D hard to call. V lost 1 base and J 0 bases, leaving 4 bases between the germline ends. The CDR3 is made up of 14 amino acids. In germline, CDR1 is SGHTA, CDR2 FQGNSA. The CDR3 DNA reads TGTGCCAGCAGCTTAGTAGGCTCTGGAAACACCATATATTTT. Protein sequence: CASSLVGSGNTIYF.

The gene calls are TRBV7-3 and TRBJ2-1; D is unclear. Germline V gene sequence: CDR1 SGHTA, CDR2 FQGTGA. This CDR3 has 15 amino acids. Trimming stripped 2 bases from V and 0 bases from J, with 8 bases between. CDR3 sequence reads: CASSLGLSSYNEQFF. CDR3 nucleotides: TGTGCCAGCAGCTTAGGATTAAGCTCCTACAATGAGCAGTTCTTC.

This clone turned up a few times. The V gene is TRBV7-9, the J gene TRBJ2-5; 7 bases line up with TRBD1. V lost 2 bases and J lost 2; bases outside the gene matches: 5. CDR1 is SEHNR, CDR2 FQNEAQ, per germline (reference sequence). The CDR3 consists of 15 residues. The CDR3 sequence is CASSLSWDSQETQYF. The CDR3 DNA sequence: TGTGCCAGCAGCTTAAGTTGGGACAGTCAAGAGACCCAGTACTTC.

V gene TRBV6-5 combines with J gene TRBJ2-3; the D call may be TRBD1 or TRBD2 (5 bases each). CDR3 length: 15 amino acids. Germline CDR1 is MNHEY and CDR2 is SVGAGI. Deletions cut 6 bases from V and 2 bases from J, with 15 bases between. Written as DNA, the CDR3 is TGTGCCAGCAGATCCTCGGGGCAGTTCACAGATACGCAGTATTTT. It translates to CASRSSGQFTDTQYF.